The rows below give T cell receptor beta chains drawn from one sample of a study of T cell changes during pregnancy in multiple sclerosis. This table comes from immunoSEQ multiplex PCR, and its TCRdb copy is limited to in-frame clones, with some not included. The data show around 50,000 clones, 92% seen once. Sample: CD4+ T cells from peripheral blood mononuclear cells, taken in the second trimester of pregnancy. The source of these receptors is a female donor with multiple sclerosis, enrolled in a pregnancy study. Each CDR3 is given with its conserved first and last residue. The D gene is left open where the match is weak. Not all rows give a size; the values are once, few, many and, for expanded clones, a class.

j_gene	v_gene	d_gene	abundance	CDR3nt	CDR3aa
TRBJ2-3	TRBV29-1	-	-	TGCAGCGTTGATCGCTCAGGGGTCCGCACAGATACGCAGTATTTT	CSVDRSGVRTDTQYF
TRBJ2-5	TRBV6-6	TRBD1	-	TGTGCCAGCAGTTGGCGGGACAGGGGTTCAGAGACCCAGTACTTC	CASSWRDRGSETQYF
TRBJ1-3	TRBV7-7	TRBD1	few	TGTGCCAGCAGCCCAGGGACAGGGGGAACTGACACCATATATTTT	CASSPGTGGTDTIYF
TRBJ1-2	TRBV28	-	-	TGTGCCAGCAGGAAAGCTCTCATTCCTGGCTACACCTTC	CASRKALIPGYTF
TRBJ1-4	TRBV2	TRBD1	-	TGTGCCAGCAGAGGGGACAGGGCGTCCGGGGAAAAACTGTTTTTT	CASRGDRASGEKLFF
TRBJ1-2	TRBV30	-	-	TGTGCCTGGAGTCCCGCGGGCGGGACTCTTTTCGGCTACACCTTC	CAWSPAGGTLFGYTF
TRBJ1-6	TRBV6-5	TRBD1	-	TGTGCCAGCAGTACCCGAGGGACAGATTATTCACCCCTCCACTTT	CASSTRGTDYSPLHF
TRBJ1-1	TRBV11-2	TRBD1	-	TGTGCCAGCACGCCGAGGGACAGGGGTTGGGCTGAAGCTTTCTTT	CASTPRDRGWAEAFF
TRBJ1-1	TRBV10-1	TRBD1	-	TGCGCCAGCATGACGGACAGGAGGAACACTGAAGCTTTCTTT	CASMTDRRNTEAFF
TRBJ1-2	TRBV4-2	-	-	TGTGCCAGCAGCCAAGAGCTGGCCCAGGGGTATGGCTACACCTTC	CASSQELAQGYGYTF
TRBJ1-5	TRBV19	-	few	TGTGCCAGTAGTCTTAAACAGGGTCGGCAGCCCCAGCATTTT	CASSLKQGRQPQHF
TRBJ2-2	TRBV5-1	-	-	TGCGCCAGCAGCCGAGACGGGGACGGGGAGCTGTTTTTT	CASSRDGDGELFF
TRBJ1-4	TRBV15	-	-	TGTGCCACCAGCAGAGAGCTCGGACAAATTAATGAAAAACTGTTTTTT	CATSRELGQINEKLFF
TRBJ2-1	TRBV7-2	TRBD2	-	TGTGCCAGCACCGAGACTAGCGGGGCGTACAATGAGCAGTTCTTC	CASTETSGAYNEQFF
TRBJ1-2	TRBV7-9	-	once	TGTGCCAGCAGCTTAGGCGATTATGGCTACACCTTC	CASSLGDYGYTF
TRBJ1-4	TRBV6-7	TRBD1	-	TGTGCCAGCAGTCAAAGGGGGCTTGGGGAAAAACTGTTTTTT	CASSQRGLGEKLFF
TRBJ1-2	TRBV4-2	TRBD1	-	TGTGCCAGCAGCCCGCAAGATATGGGACAGAACTATGGCTACACCTTC	CASSPQDMGQNYGYTF
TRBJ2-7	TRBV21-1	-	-	TGTGCCAGCAGCAAGGGGACAGAAATTTCCTACGAGCAGTACTTC	CASSKGTEISYEQYF
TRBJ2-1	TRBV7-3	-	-	TGTGCCAGCAGCCCCTCCCGGAGCTTATCCTACAATGAGCAGTTCTTC	CASSPSRSLSYNEQFF
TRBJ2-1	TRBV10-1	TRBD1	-	TGCGCCAGCAGTGTGGACAGGGGGCTAGGTGAGCAGTTCTTC	CASSVDRGLGEQFF
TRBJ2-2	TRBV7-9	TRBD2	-	TGTGCCAGCAGCCTTAGCGGGGGTAACACCGGGGAGCTGTTTTTT	CASSLSGGNTGELFF
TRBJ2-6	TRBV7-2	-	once	TGTGCCAGCAGCCCTGCCACAGGGACCGGGGCCAACGTCCTGACTTTC	CASSPATGTGANVLTF
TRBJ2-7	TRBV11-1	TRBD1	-	TGTGCCAGCAGCTTAAGGTCAGGGGGCATTTCCTACGAGCAGTACTTC	CASSLRSGGISYEQYF
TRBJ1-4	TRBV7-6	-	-	TGTGCCAGCAGCTTAGTGACCCAGGGAATGAATACTAATGAAAAACTGTTTTTT	CASSLVTQGMNTNEKLFF
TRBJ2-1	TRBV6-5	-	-	TGTGCCAGCAGTTCCGCGATGACCCGCGGGCGGCCAGAGCAGTTCTTC	CASSSAMTRGRPEQFF
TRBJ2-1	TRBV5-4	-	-	TGTGCCAGCAGCTTGAGGGCAGGGGGGAACAATGAGCAGTTCTTC	CASSLRAGGNNEQFF
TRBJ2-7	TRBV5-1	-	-	TGCGCCAGCAGCCCTGGGGGCCCCTACGAGCAGTACTTC	CASSPGGPYEQYF
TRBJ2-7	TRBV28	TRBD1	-	TGTGCCAGCTGGGCAGGGGGACCCTACGAGCAGTACTTC	CASWAGGPYEQYF
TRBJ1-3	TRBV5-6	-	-	TGTGCCAGCAGCTGGGGGGGGCTGAGCTCTGGAAACACCATATATTTT	CASSWGGLSSGNTIYF
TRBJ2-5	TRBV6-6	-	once	TGTGCCAGCAGGCGAGGTCAAGAGACCCAGTACTTC	CASRRGQETQYF
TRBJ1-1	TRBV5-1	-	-	TGCGCCAGCGGGGTAGCAGGGGCAAACACTGAAGCTTTCTTT	CASGVAGANTEAFF
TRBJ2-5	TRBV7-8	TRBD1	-	TGTGCCAGCAGCCGAAGGACAGGGGGAGGAGAGACCCAGTACTTC	CASSRRTGGGETQYF
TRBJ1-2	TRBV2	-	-	TGTGCCAGCGGAGAAGGCAGGATTCATGGCTACACCTTC	CASGEGRIHGYTF
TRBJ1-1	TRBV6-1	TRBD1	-	TGTGCCAGCAGGAGGGACAGGGAAGCTTTCTTT	CASRRDREAFF
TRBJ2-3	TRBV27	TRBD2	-	TGTGCCAGCAGTGCAAGGACTAGCGGAATACCATATACGCAGTATTTT	CASSARTSGIPYTQYF
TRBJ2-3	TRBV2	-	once	TGTGCCAGCAGGTCCCCTGATGGGAGGAGCACAGATACGCAGTATTTT	CASRSPDGRSTDTQYF
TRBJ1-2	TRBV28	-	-	TGTGCCAGCAGTTTATATGGGGGCAACTATGGCTACACCTTC	CASSLYGGNYGYTF
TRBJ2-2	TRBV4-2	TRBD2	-	TGTGCCAGCAGCCAAGAACCTAGCGGGAGCGCCGGGGAGCTGTTTTTT	CASSQEPSGSAGELFF
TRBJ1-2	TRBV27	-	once	TGTGCCAGCAGTAGGGGTGGAGTCGATGGCTACACCTTC	CASSRGGVDGYTF
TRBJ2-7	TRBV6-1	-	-	TGTGCCAGCAGTGGGAGTTACGAGCAGTACTTC	CASSGSYEQYF
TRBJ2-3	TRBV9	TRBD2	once	TGTGCCAGCAGCGTAGCGCCAGCGGGGGGCATCACAGATACGCAGTATTTT	CASSVAPAGGITDTQYF
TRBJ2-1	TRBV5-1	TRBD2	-	TGCGCCAGCAGCTTGGGGAGTGGAGCGGGAGGGGTTATAGGATCCTACAATGAGCAGTTCTTC	CASSLGSGAGGVIGSYNEQFF
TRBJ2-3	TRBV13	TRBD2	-	TGTGCCAGCAGAATAGGATTAAGGACTAGCGGGAGAAAGGCCTCAGATACGCAGTATTTT	CASRIGLRTSGRKASDTQYF
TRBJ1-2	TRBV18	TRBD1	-	TGTGCCAGCTCACCACGTACCGGGACAGGGGGCGATGGCTACACCTTC	CASSPRTGTGGDGYTF
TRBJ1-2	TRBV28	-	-	TGTGCCAGCTCAGGGTTGGCTGGCTACACCTTC	CASSGLAGYTF
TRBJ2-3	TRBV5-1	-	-	TGCGCCAGCAGCTTGAGGCTCAGGGGGGTGGGCACAGATACGCAGTATTTT	CASSLRLRGVGTDTQYF
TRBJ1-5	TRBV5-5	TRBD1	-	TGTGCCAGCAGCTCTGGGACAGGCCTCAATCAGCCCCAGCATTTT	CASSSGTGLNQPQHF
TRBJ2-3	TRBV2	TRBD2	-	TGTGCCAGCACCGGGATGACTAGCAGGACAGATACGCAGTATTTT	CASTGMTSRTDTQYF
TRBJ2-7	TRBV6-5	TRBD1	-	TGTGCCAGCAGCGTCCCGACAGGGGGTACCTACGAGCAGTACTTC	CASSVPTGGTYEQYF
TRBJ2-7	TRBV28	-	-	TGTGCCAGCAGTTTTCGAGGTCCGCAATCCTACGAGCAGTACTTC	CASSFRGPQSYEQYF
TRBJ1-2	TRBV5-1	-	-	TGCGCCAGCAGCTTGACAGACGGAACTAACTATGGCTACACCTTC	CASSLTDGTNYGYTF
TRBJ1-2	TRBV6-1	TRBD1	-	TGTGCCAGCAGTGAAGGCAGGGGGCGGGTTGGCTACACCTTC	CASSEGRGRVGYTF
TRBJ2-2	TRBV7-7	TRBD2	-	TGTGCCAGCAGCCGTTTAGCGGGAGACACCGGGGAGCTGTTTTTT	CASSRLAGDTGELFF
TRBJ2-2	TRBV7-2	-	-	TGTGCCAGCAGCGCTGGGGGCAGGTACACCGGGGAGCTGTTTTTT	CASSAGGRYTGELFF
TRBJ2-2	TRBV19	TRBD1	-	TGTGCCACCCAAACAGGGGCGGTCGCCGGGGAGCTGTTTTTT	CATQTGAVAGELFF
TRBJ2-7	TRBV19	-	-	TGTGCCAGTAGCAGCAGGGCCTACGAGCAGTACTTC	CASSSRAYEQYF
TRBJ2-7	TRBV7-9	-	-	TGTGCCAGCAGCTCGTGGTTGGAGGCCTACGAGCAGTACTTC	CASSSWLEAYEQYF